Each of the 28 T cell receptor beta chains below was sequenced from the same sample in a study of cytomegalovirus exposure and HLA in healthy donors. The PCR ran on 60 Vbeta and 13 Jbeta primers. Sequencing was performed with immunoSEQ multiplex PCR; in TCRdb, only in-frame clones are kept and a portion is missing. The sample contains 160,000 or so clones, about 80% of which appear only once. Sequenced: PBMCs. These receptors were obtained from a woman between 45 and 60 years old in good health and CMV-seropositive.

The rearrangement joins TRBV7-2 to TRBJ1-4; perhaps TRBD1 as D (5 bases). The CDR3 extends over 17 amino acids. Trimming shortened V by 0 bases and J by 5 bases, and 16 bases separated the two germline ends. The germline V gene has CDR1 SGHTA and CDR2 FQGNSA. CDR3 bases: TGTGCCAGCAGCTTAGCGGGTGCCGGGGGATCCAATGAAAAACTGTTTTTT. Translated, it gives CASSLAGAGGSNEKLFF.

This clone was seen a single time. This chain connects TRBV5-4 to TRBJ1-6; D is possibly TRBD1 (6 bases). The CDR3 has 14 residues. Per germline, CDR1 SGHNT and CDR2 YYREEE (reference sequence). Trimming cost V 4 bases and J 9 bases, with 14 bases left between them. CDR3 bases: TGTGCCAGCAGCGTACAGGGTGTCTCTTCACCCCTCCACTTT. Its translation: CASSVQGVSSPLHF.

The chain uses TRBV6-1 and TRBJ1-5, with D unresolved. Germline V gene data show CDR1 as MNHNS and CDR2 as SASEGT. This CDR3 contains 13 residues. V lost 2 bases to trimming and J lost 6 bases, with 8 bases between them. CDR3 in DNA: TGTGCCAGCAGTGAAAAGGGAGGTCAGCCCCAGCATTTT. Protein sequence: CASSEKGGQPQHF.

This clone was picked up a small number of times. This chain joins TRBV7-9 and TRBJ2-2; possible D gene TRBD2, 6 bases. Trimming removed 5 bases from V and 7 bases from J, with 17 bases in between. The CDR3 spans 15 residues. Per the germline V gene, CDR1 is SEHNR and CDR2 is FQNEAQ (reference sequence). CDR3 in DNA: TGTGCCAGCAGCCCGGGGGTACAGTTAAACGGGGAGCTGTTTTTT. Amino acid sequence: CASSPGVQLNGELFF.

This clone was recorded only once. The chain employs TRBV27 and TRBJ2-4; weak D call: TRBD1 (5 bases). The length of the CDR3 is 16 residues. CDR1 is MNHEY and CDR2 is SMNVEV in the germline V gene (reference sequence). The V and J ends lost 2 bases and 0 bases respectively, with 11 bases between them. The CDR3 region is CASSLDSLLAKNIQYF. DNA of the CDR3: TGTGCCAGCAGTTTAGACAGCCTACTAGCCAAAAACATTCAGTACTTC.

The rearrangement links TRBV7-2 to TRBJ2-3; the match to TRBD1 covers 8 bases. Losses at the gene ends were 3 bases for V and 0 bases for J; bases not matched to a gene: 2. The CDR3 is 15 residues long. Per germline, CDR1 SGHTA and CDR2 FQGNSA. The CDR3 DNA is TGTGCCAGCAGCTTGGGACAGGCAAGCACAGATACGCAGTATTTT. Translated: CASSLGQASTDTQYF.

J is TRBJ2-7 and V is TRBV5-1; 9 bases align to TRBD1. This CDR3 spans 15 amino acids. Losses at the gene ends were 1 base for V and 5 bases for J; bases not matched to a gene: 7. The V gene's germline CDR1 is SGHRS and CDR2 YFSETQ. CDR3 nucleotides: TGCGCCAGCAGCTTGCTAGGGGACAGGGTGGACGAGCAGTACTTC. As protein: CASSLLGDRVDEQYF.

This clone occurred once. This sequence joins TRBV18 and TRBJ2-5; D may be TRBD2 (7 bases). From germline, CDR1 is KGHSH and CDR2 LQKENI. This CDR3 has 14 residues. V was clipped by 6 bases and J by 3 bases, with 14 bases between them. CDR3 loop: CASSSGGGEETQYF. CDR3 nucleotides: TGTGCCAGCTCCTCAGGCGGGGGCGAAGAGACCCAGTACTTC.

For the CDR3, the DNA is TGTGCCAGCAGCGACCCCCTACAGGCTTTTACAGATACGCAGTATTTT. Translating it yields CASSDPLQAFTDTQYF. The chain joins TRBV9 to TRBJ2-3, with a possible D match to TRBD1 (5 bases). V was shortened by 3 bases and J by 3 bases, with 17 bases between the two germline ends. The CDR3 has 16 amino acids. Looked up from germline, CDR1 is SGDLS and CDR2 is YYNGEE.

CDR3 sequence: CASATGGNTGELFF. As DNA, the CDR3 is TGTGCCAGCGCTACAGGGGGCAACACCGGGGAGCTGTTTTTT. The rearrangement joins TRBV18 to TRBJ2-2, with 9 positions matching TRBD1. V lost 8 bases and J lost 2; bases outside the gene matches: 3. The germline gives CDR1 KGHSH, CDR2 LQKENI. This CDR3 comprises 14 residues.

This chain links TRBV19 with TRBJ1-5, with a tentative D call TRBD1 (5 bases). CDR1 and CDR2 from the germline V gene are LNHDA and SQIVND (reference sequence). V shed 1 base and J shed 6 bases, with 10 bases lying between them. This CDR3 has 14 amino acids. The CDR3 spells CASSIGAGGQPQHF. The CDR3 DNA reads as TGTGCCAGTAGTATAGGGGCCGGGGGTCAGCCCCAGCATTTT.

This clone was counted between two and nine times. This chain links TRBV10-1 with TRBJ2-3; TRBD2 matches 10 bases. Germline CDR1 reads WNHNN; CDR2 reads SYGVQD (reference sequence). This CDR3 is 16 amino acids long. V lost 3 bases to trimming and J lost 4 bases; unmatched junction nucleotides: 7. The CDR3 sequence is CASSEGKRGGPDTQYF. Written as DNA, the CDR3 is TGCGCCAGCAGTGAAGGAAAGCGGGGGGGCCCAGATACGCAGTATTTT.

The V call is TRBV2, the J call TRBJ2-3; the match to TRBD1 covers 12 bases. After removal of 8 bases from V and 5 bases from J, the junction contained 2 bases not matched to a gene. The CDR3 length is 13 residues. Germline assignment: CDR1 SNHLY and CDR2 FYNNEI. The CDR3 loop reads CASRDRGQDTQYF. For the CDR3, the DNA is TGTGCCAGCCGGGACAGGGGGCAAGATACGCAGTATTTT. Full variable domain (rest looked up from reference TRBV2 and TRBJ2-3): EPEVTQTPSHQVTQMGQEVILRCVPISNHLYFYWYRQILGQKVEFLVSFYNNEISEKSEIFDDQFSVERPDGSNFTLKIRSTKLEDSAMYFCASRDRGQDTQYFGPGTRLTVL.

In this sample, this clone turned up a few times. The J gene is TRBJ1-5, the V gene TRBV6-1, with D possibly matching TRBD1 (5 bases). The CDR3 totals 13 residues. Germline CDR1 and CDR2: MNHNS and SASEGT. V lost 4 bases and J 3 bases, leaving 7 bases between the germline ends. The CDR3, as DNA: TGTGCCAGCAGTGCAGGGTTCAATCAGCCCCAGCATTTT. Translated, it gives CASSAGFNQPQHF.

The rearrangement links TRBV7-9 to TRBJ1-1, with D perhaps matching TRBD1 (6 bases). This CDR3 is 16 amino acids long. Trimming took 5 bases from V and 1 from J, leaving 17 bases between them. The germline CDR1 and CDR2 sequences are SEHNR and FQNEAQ (reference sequence). The CDR3 DNA follows: TGTGCCAGCAGCCAGGACGTGGGGGCTTGGAACACTGAAGCTTTCTTT. Protein: CASSQDVGAWNTEAFF.

CDR3 bases: TGTGCCAGCAGCTCTACCAGGGCGTATAGCTATGGCTACACCTTC. Translated, it gives CASSSTRAYSYGYTF. The gene calls are TRBV5-6 and TRBJ1-2, with a weak D call TRBD1 (5 bases). Germline CDR1 and CDR2: SGHDT and YYEEEE. This CDR3 is 15 amino acids long. With 3 bases removed from V and 4 bases from J, the gap between germline ends came to 16 bases.

The V gene is TRBV14, the J gene TRBJ1-2; D not resolved. V was cut by 0 bases and J by 5 bases, with 7 bases left in between. This CDR3 is built from 13 residues. CDR1 and CDR2 from the germline V gene are SGHDN and FVKESK. The CDR3 loop reads CASSQDVLYGYTF. In DNA, the CDR3 is TGTGCCAGCAGCCAAGATGTATTGTATGGCTACACCTTC. Full variable domain (remainder filled in from reference TRBV14 and TRBJ1-2): EAGVTQFPSHSVIEKGQTVTLRCDPISGHDNLYWYRRVMGKEIKFLLHFVKESKQDESGMPNNRFLAERTGGTYSTLKVQPAELEDSGVYFCASSQDVLYGYTFGSGTRLTVV.

This rearrangement joins TRBV7-2 to TRBJ2-3; TRBD2 might be the D (5 bases). The germline V gene encodes CDR1 SGHTA and CDR2 FQGNSA. This CDR3 spans 14 amino acids. V lost 6 bases and J lost 4, with 14 bases in between. CDR3 loop: CASRTTRVSDTQYF. In nucleotides, the CDR3 is TGTGCCAGCAGGACGACGAGGGTCTCAGATACGCAGTATTTT. The variable domain in full, with the rest retrieved from reference TRBV7-2 and TRBJ2-3, is GAGVSQSPSNKVTEKGKDVELRCDPISGHTALYWYRQSLGQGLEFLIYFQGNSAPDKSGLPSDRFSAERTGGSVSTLTIQRTQQEDSAVYLCASRTTRVSDTQYFGPGTRLTVL.

This chain uses TRBV30 with TRBJ1-1; D may be TRBD1 (6 bases). CDR1 and CDR2 from the germline V gene are GTSNPN and SVGIG (reference sequence). The V end lost 5 bases, the J end lost 5 bases, and 15 bases lay between the germline ends. The length of the CDR3 is 13 residues. CDR3 sequence reads: CAWGGGSRTEAFF. CDR3 nucleotides: TGTGCCTGGGGGGGCGGGAGTCGGACTGAAGCTTTCTTT.

This chain links TRBV9 with TRBJ1-3; the D is unclear. Trimming left V 4 bases short and J 8 bases short, with 13 bases between. Germline V lookup: CDR1 SGDLS, CDR2 YYNGEE. The CDR3 spans 13 residues. CDR3 in amino acids: CASSHFGRDTIYF. DNA for the CDR3: TGTGCCAGCAGCCACTTTGGCCGGGACACCATATATTTT.

V usage is TRBV6-5 and J usage is TRBJ1-4, with 7 bases fitting TRBD1. Germline V gene lookup returns CDR1 MNHEY and CDR2 SVGAGI. The trim removed 2 bases at V and 8 bases at J, leaving 5 bases unmatched. This CDR3 is 14 amino acids long. The CDR3 DNA reads TGTGCCAGCAGTTACGCAGGGGGTCGCGAAAAACTGTTTTTT. This gives the protein CASSYAGGREKLFF.

The V gene is TRBV5-8, the J gene TRBJ1-1; D might be TRBD1 (5 bases). The CDR3 runs 13 residues. Germline CDR1 is SGHTS and CDR2 is YDEGEE. Between the trimmed V and J ends, which lost 3 bases and 1 base, there was a span of 7 bases. The CDR3 loop reads CASSSTGNTEAFF. The CDR3 DNA reads TGTGCCAGCAGCTCCACAGGGAACACTGAAGCTTTCTTT.

The chain couples TRBV9 to TRBJ2-1; a weak D match, TRBD2 (6 bases). The V and J ends lost 3 bases and 8 bases respectively, with 15 bases between them. CDR3 size: 14 residues. In germline, CDR1 is SGDLS, CDR2 YYNGEE. The CDR3 nucleotides are TGTGCCAGCAGCGCCGTTGGGGGGAGCGATGAGCAGTTCTTC. Amino acids: CASSAVGGSDEQFF.

V gene TRBV4-2 combines with J gene TRBJ2-2, with 10 bases aligning to TRBD1. Germline V gene data show CDR1 as LGHNA and CDR2 as YNFKEQ. The V gene end was trimmed by 1 base and the J gene end by 4 bases; junction bases not matched to a gene: 6. The CDR3 consists of 17 residues. CDR3 in amino acids: CASSQGYDRGLTGELFF. DNA of the CDR3: TGTGCCAGCAGCCAAGGATATGACAGGGGGCTCACCGGGGAGCTGTTTTTT.

The rearrangement uses TRBV19 and TRBJ2-2; a possible D gene is TRBD2 (5 bases). The CDR3 covers 14 residues. Trimming left V 6 bases short and J 2 bases short, with 10 bases between. The germline V gene has CDR1 LNHDA and CDR2 SQIVND (reference sequence). CDR3 in amino acids: CASRYWTNTGELFF. The CDR3 bases are TGTGCCAGTAGGTACTGGACTAACACCGGGGAGCTGTTTTTT.

The gene calls are TRBV27 and TRBJ1-1, with 7 bases that match TRBD1. Per germline, CDR1 MNHEY and CDR2 SMNVEV (reference sequence). Trimming removed 6 bases from V and 6 bases from J; junction bases left unmatched: 7. CDR3 size: 13 residues. CDR3 bases: TGTGCCAGCAGACAAACAGGGGTCGCTGAAGCTTTCTTT. Its translation is CASRQTGVAEAFF.

This chain uses TRBV19 with TRBJ2-3; D gene uncertain. Germline loops: CDR1 LNHDA, CDR2 SQIVND (reference sequence). The CDR3 is 14 residues long. V lost 5 bases and J lost 4, with 13 bases in between. The CDR3: CASSPETVPDTQYF. The CDR3 region has the DNA TGTGCCAGTAGTCCGGAGACTGTTCCAGATACGCAGTATTTT. The whole variable domain, remainder taken from reference TRBV19 and TRBJ2-3, is DGGITQSPKYLFRKEGQNVTLSCEQNLNHDAMYWYRQDPGQGLRLIYYSQIVNDFQKGDIAEGYSVSREKKESFPLTVTSAQKNPTAFYLCASSPETVPDTQYFGPGTRLTVL.

The chain couples TRBV28 to TRBJ1-2; 9 bases match TRBD1. With 11 bases clipped from V and 8 bases from J, the junction kept 15 bases outside the gene matches. In germline, CDR1 is MDHEN, CDR2 SYDVKM. The CDR3 has 14 amino acids. The CDR3 region has the DNA TGTGCCGCCCAACAGGGGGCTAAACTTTCCGGCTACACCTTC. It is translated as CAAQQGAKLSGYTF.